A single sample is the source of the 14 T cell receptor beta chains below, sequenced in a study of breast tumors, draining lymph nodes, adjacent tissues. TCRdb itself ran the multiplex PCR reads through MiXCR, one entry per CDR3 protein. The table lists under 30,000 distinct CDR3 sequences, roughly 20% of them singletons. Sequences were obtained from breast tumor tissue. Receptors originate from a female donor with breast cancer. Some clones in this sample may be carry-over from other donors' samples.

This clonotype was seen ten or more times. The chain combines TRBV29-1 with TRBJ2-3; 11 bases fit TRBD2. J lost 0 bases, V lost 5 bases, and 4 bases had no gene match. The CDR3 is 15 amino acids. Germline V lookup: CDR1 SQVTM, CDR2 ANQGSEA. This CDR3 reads CSVLGLAVSTDTQYF. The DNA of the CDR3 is TGCAGCGTTCTGGGACTAGCGGTTAGCACAGATACGCAGTATTTT.

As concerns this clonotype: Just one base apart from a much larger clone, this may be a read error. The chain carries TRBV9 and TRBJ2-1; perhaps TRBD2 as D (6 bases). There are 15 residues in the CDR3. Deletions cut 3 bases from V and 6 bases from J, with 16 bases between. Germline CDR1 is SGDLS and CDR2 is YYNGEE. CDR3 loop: CASSGLARGANEQFF. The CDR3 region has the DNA TGTGCCAGCAGCGGCCTAGCGAGAGGGGCCAATGAGCAGTTCTTC.

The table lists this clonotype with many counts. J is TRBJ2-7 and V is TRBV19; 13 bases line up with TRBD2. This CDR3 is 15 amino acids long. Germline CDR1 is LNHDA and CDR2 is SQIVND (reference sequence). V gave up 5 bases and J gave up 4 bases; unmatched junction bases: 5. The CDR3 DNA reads TGTGCCAGTAGTTCGACTAGCGGGAGGAGGTACGAGCAGTACTTC. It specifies CASSSTSGRRYEQYF.

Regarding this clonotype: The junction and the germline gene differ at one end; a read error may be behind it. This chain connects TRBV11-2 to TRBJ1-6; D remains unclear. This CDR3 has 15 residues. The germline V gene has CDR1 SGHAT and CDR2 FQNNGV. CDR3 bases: TGTGCTAGCAGCTCGCGCCTCTCCTATACTTCACCCCTCCACTTT. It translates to CASSSRLSYTSPLHF.

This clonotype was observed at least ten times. CDR3 sequence: CSARYGIINEQFF. DNA for the CDR3: TGCAGTGCTAGATATGGGATCATCAATGAGCAGTTCTTC. The chain carries TRBV20-1 and TRBJ2-1; D is uncertain. With 2 bases removed from V and 6 bases from J, the gap between germline ends came to 11 bases. Germline V gene data show CDR1 as DFQATT and CDR2 as SNEGSKA (reference sequence). The CDR3 has 13 amino acids.

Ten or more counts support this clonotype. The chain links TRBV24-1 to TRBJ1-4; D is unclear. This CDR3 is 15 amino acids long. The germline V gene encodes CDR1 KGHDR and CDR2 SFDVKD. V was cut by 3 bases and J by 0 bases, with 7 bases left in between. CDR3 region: CATSDNDATNEKLFF. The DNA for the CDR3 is TGTGCCACCAGTGATAACGATGCAACTAATGAAAAACTGTTTTTT.

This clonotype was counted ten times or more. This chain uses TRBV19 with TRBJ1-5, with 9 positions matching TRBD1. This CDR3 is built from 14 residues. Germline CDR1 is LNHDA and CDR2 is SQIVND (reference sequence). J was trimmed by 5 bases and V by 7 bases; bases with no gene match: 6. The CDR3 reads CASTDRGSDQPQHF. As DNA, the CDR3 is TGTGCCAGTACAGACAGGGGGTCTGATCAGCCCCAGCATTTT.

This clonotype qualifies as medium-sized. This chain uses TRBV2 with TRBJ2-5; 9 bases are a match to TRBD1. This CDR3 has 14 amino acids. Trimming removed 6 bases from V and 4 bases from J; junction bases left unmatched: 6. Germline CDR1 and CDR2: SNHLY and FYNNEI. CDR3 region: CASSSRTGVETQYF. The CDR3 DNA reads TGTGCCAGCAGCTCGAGGACAGGGGTAGAGACCCAGTACTTC.

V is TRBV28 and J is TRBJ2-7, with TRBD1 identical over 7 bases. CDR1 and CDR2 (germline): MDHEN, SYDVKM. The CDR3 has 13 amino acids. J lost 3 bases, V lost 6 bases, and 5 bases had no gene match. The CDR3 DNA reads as TGTGCCAGCAGACTGGGACAGCGCTACGAGCAGTACTTC. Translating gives CASRLGQRYEQYF.

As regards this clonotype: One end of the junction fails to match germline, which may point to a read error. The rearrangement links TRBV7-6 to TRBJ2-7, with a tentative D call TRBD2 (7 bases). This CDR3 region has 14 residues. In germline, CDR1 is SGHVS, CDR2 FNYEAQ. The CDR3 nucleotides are TGCGCCAGCAGCTCGGCGGGGGCAGGGGACGAGCAGTACTTC. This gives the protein CASSSAGAGDEQYF.

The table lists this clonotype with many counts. CDR3 sequence: CASSTGTSNTGELFF. The CDR3 region has the DNA TGTGCCAGCAGCACCGGGACCTCGAACACCGGGGAGCTGTTTTTT. The rearrangement links TRBV9 to TRBJ2-2; possibly TRBD1 or TRBD2 for D (5 bases each). Trimming cost V 4 bases and J 0 bases, with 10 bases left between them. Germline V gene sequence: CDR1 SGDLS, CDR2 YYNGEE. The CDR3 totals 15 residues.

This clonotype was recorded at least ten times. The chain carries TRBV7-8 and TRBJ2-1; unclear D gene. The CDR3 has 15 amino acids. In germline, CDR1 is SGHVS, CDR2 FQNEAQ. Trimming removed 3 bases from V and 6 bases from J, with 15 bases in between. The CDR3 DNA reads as TGTGCCAGCAGCTTCCCCCCGCCGAGAGGCAATGAGCAGTTCTTC. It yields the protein CASSFPPPRGNEQFF.

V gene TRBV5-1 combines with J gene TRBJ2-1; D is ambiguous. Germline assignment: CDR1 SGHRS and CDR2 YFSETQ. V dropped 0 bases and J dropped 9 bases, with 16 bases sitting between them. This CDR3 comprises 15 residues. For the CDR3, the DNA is TGCGCCAGCAGCTTGGTCCTCGCGAGAGCTGGTGAGCAGTTCTTC. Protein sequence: CASSLVLARAGEQFF.

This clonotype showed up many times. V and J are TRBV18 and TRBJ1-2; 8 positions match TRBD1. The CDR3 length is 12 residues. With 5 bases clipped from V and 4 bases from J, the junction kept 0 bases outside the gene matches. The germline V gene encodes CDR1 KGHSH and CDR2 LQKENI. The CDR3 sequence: CASSDRGYGYTF. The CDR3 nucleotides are TGTGCCAGCTCAGACAGGGGCTATGGCTACACCTTC.